The clone carrying this T cell receptor (beta chain) has a single count. Antigen: not known. The data are from a study of identical twins. Study findings and constraints: The abundant beta clonotypes from cord blood had fewer insertions, and memory repertoires had none of this.

This CDR3 contains 16 residues. The V segment lost 2 bases and the J segment 5 bases; nucleotides outside the gene matches: 9. TCRdb itself ran the 5' RACE reads through MiXCR, one entry per CDR3 protein. The repertoire consists of 500,000 to 550,000 distinct CDR3 sequences, with under 25% occurring once and the leading ten covering about 0.5%. In addition, the sample was reused for a study of yellow fever vaccine responses in identical twins.

The specimen sequenced was CD4+ T cells sorted from blood. This sequence joins TRBV12-3 or TRBV12-4 and TRBJ2-5; 9 bases are a match to TRBD2. This clonotype was obtained from a young woman in good health. CDR3 DNA: TGTGCCAGCAGTTTATGGGCGGGAGGGCCTGGGGAGACCCAGTACTTC. As protein: CASSLWAGGPGETQYF.